This TCR beta chain was found in a study of OX40 agonist ivuxolimab in advanced cancers. Overall study context: Three patients got partial responses; one had hepatocellular carcinoma and two had cutaneous melanoma. Study-wide results and caveats: No antigen was identified for the clonally expanded peripheral T cells.

This clone was detected only once. The antigen is not known. CDR1 is SGHNT, CDR2 YYREEE, per germline (reference sequence). This CDR3 has 15 residues. V shed 6 bases and J 7 bases; nucleotides not matched to a gene: 12. Generated by immunoSEQ multiplex PCR, the TCRdb table keeps only in-frame clones and is missing some. The repertoire has about 53,000 clones, approximately 91% of them found once; the top ten carry around 10%. The sequence was collected from an adult with an advanced solid tumor such as melanoma, head and neck, liver or kidney cancer. The chain joins TRBV5-4 to TRBJ2-1, with 8 bases identical to TRBD2. The material sequenced was CD4+ or CD8+ T cells sorted from blood, taken in a trial of the OX40 agonist ivuxolimab. The CDR3 nucleotides read TGTGCCAGCATTGACTCAGCGGGGGTGAGGAATGAGCAGTTCTTC. This codes for CASIDSAGVRNEQFF.